This T cell receptor beta chain came from a study of regulatory T cells in long-lasting Graves disease. About the study: Persistence in Graves' disease denoted antithyroid drug use beyond 5 years alongside positive TSH receptor antibodies.

Germline values: CDR1 SGDLS, CDR2 YYNGEE. CDR3 size: 13 residues. Deletions cut 7 bases from V and 5 bases from J, with 15 bases between. Researchers made TCR beta libraries by using iRepertoire HTBI primers and running Arm-PCR on CDR3 regions. TCRdb independently ran MiXCR on the multiplex PCR reads; one entry per CDR3 protein. Here the sample spans a few hundred thousand distinct CDR3 sequences, 20% to 25% being singletons. Comment on this clonotype: Its cognate antigen is unknown.

The study, taken as a whole, reports: Persistent patients shared more public clonotypes (approximately 2,900) than new patients (more than 900).

Time point here: persistent/refractory GD, antithyroid drugs over 5 years with positive TRAb. From RNA extracted from PBMCs, the TCR library was made. In Xi'an, China, an endocrinology department was the source of patients. The chain joins TRBV9 to TRBJ1-1; maybe TRBD1 (5 bases). Specimen: peripheral blood mononuclear cells (PBMCs), collected when the disease was refractory, from a patient treated with antithyroid drugs. The clonotype comes from a woman aged 40 to 50 with Graves disease. CDR3 protein: CASGLGEGTEAFF. CDR3 coding DNA: TGTGCCAGCGGCCTAGGGGAAGGGACTGAAGCTTTCTTT.